Presented here are 25 T cell receptor beta chains from one specimen sequenced in a study of beta chain features in type 1 diabetes. Study-level results: Type 1 diabetes patients had TCRB CDR3s that were shorter (moderately but significantly so) in all four CD4+ subsets.

Their antigen targets remain unknown. As every portion of the isolated RNA was reverse transcribed, the sequencing read expressed TCRB transcripts. Clones were read by immunoSEQ multiplex PCR, and TCRdb kept only the in-frame ones, dropping some. The data show more than 250,000 clones, just over 20% seen once. Input material: naive CD4+ T cells from blood. These receptor sequences come from a woman aged 40 to 50 with type 1 diabetes.

The rearrangement links TRBV29-1 to TRBJ1-2; TRBD1 might be the D (5 bases). CDR3 size: 13 residues. Per the germline V gene, CDR1 is SQVTM and CDR2 is ANQGSEA. The V gene lost 0 bases and the J gene lost 5 bases, with 10 bases spanning the gap. CDR3 nucleotide sequence: TGCAGCGTTGAAGATCGAGGGACTTATGGCTACACCTTC. Residues: CSVEDRGTYGYTF.

This clone turned up a few times. Other DNA sequences in this specimen translate into the identical CDR3. V gene TRBV4-2 combines with J gene TRBJ1-4; the match to TRBD1 covers 11 bases. This CDR3 spans 15 amino acids. The V gene end was trimmed by 2 bases and the J gene end by 6 bases; junction bases not matched to a gene: 2. Germline values: CDR1 LGHNA, CDR2 YNFKEQ. In DNA, the CDR3 is TGTGCCAGCAGCCAAATGGGACAGGGGGATGAAAAACTGTTTTTT. Residues: CASSQMGQGDEKLFF.

This clone was seen a handful of times. CDR3 region: CASLDGALSGNTIYF. In DNA form, the CDR3 reads TGTGCCAGTCTGGATGGAGCTCTCTCTGGAAACACCATATATTTT. The chain joins TRBV19 to TRBJ1-3; D uncertain. Germline loops: CDR1 LNHDA, CDR2 SQIVND (reference sequence). The CDR3 has 15 residues. V was trimmed by 8 bases and J by 0 bases, leaving 14 bases between them.

Only a few counts were recorded for this clone. The CDR3 sequence: CAWSDTANEKLFF. CDR3 DNA sequence: TGTGCCTGGAGTGACACAGCTAATGAAAAACTGTTTTTT. V is TRBV30 and J is TRBJ1-4; D not resolved. Germline-derived CDR1 and CDR2 are GTSNPN and SVGIG (reference sequence). V lost 1 base and J lost 3, with 6 bases in between. The length of the CDR3 is 13 residues. The whole variable domain, filled in from reference TRBV30 and TRBJ1-4, reads SQTIHQWPATLVQPVGSPLSLECTVEGTSNPNLYWYRQAAGRGLQLLFYSVGIGQISSEVPQNLSASRPQDRQFILSSKKLLLSDSGFYLCAWSDTANEKLFFGSGTQLSVL.

The count of this clone is one. V and J are TRBV15 and TRBJ1-4, with 7 bases matching TRBD1. The CDR3 runs to 15 residues. Germline loops: CDR1 LNHNV, CDR2 YYDKDF (reference sequence). Trimming at V came to 0 bases and at J to 7 bases, leaving 5 bases not matched to a gene. The CDR3 spells CATSRDNNRGEKLFF. CDR3 DNA: TGTGCCACCAGCAGAGATAACAACAGGGGTGAAAAACTGTTTTTT. The variable domain in full, with the rest retrieved from reference TRBV15 and TRBJ1-4, is DAMVIQNPRYQVTQFGKPVTLSCSQTLNHNVMYWYQQKSSQAPKLLFHYYDKDFNNEADTPDNFQSRRPNTSFCFLDIRSPGLGDTAMYLCATSRDNNRGEKLFFGSGTQLSVL.

This chain uses TRBV11-2 with TRBJ1-5, with a possible D match to TRBD1 (5 bases). The CDR3 totals 15 residues. Germline CDR1 is SGHAT and CDR2 is FQNNGV. The germline V and J ends were trimmed by 5 bases and 6 bases, with 17 bases remaining between them. CDR3 bases: TGTGCCAGCAGCCCCCAGGGTTGGAGGGGTCAGCCCCAGCATTTT. This encodes CASSPQGWRGQPQHF. The variable domain in full, with the rest retrieved from reference TRBV11-2 and TRBJ1-5, is EAGVAQSPRYKIIEKRQSVAFWCNPISGHATLYWYQQILGQGPKLLIQFQNNGVVDDSQLPKDRFSAERLKGVDSTLKIQPAKLEDSAVYLCASSPQGWRGQPQHFGDGTRLSIL.

The sample holds a few counts of this clone. The J gene is TRBJ2-6, the V gene TRBV29-1; maybe TRBD2 (5 bases). CDR1 is SQVTM, CDR2 ANQGSEA, per germline. The CDR3 loop spans 17 amino acids. Trimming cost V 1 base and J 0 bases, with 13 bases left between them. CDR3: CSVEAPSPFSGANVLTF. The CDR3 DNA follows: TGCAGCGTTGAAGCTCCTAGCCCCTTCTCTGGGGCCAACGTCCTGACTTTC.

This clone showed up just a few times. The chain employs TRBV5-4 and TRBJ2-7; 9 nucleotides agree with TRBD1. Looked up from germline, CDR1 is SGHNT and CDR2 is YYREEE (reference sequence). The CDR3 has 15 residues. After removal of 4 bases from V and 2 bases from J, the junction contained 7 bases not matched to a gene. CDR3 nucleotides: TGTGCCAGCAGCCCCGGGACAGGGAGTACCTACGAGCAGTACTTC. This sequence encodes CASSPGTGSTYEQYF.

The V gene is TRBV30, the J gene TRBJ1-1; 9 bases line up with TRBD1. CDR3 length equals 14 residues. With V trimmed by 8 bases and J by 3 bases, 10 bases remained unmatched. Germline V gives CDR1 GTSNPN, CDR2 SVGIG (reference sequence). CDR3 region: CASSGDRVDTEAFF. The DNA of the CDR3 is TGTGCCAGTAGTGGGGACAGGGTGGACACTGAAGCTTTCTTT.

The J gene is TRBJ2-4, the V gene TRBV7-2, with a weak D call TRBD1 (6 bases). V lost 5 bases to trimming and J lost 10 bases, with 12 bases between them. CDR1 is SGHTA, CDR2 FQGNSA, per germline. This CDR3 comprises 12 residues. CDR3 coding DNA: TGTGCCAGCAGCCCCCCAGGACAGATTCAGTACTTC. Translated, it gives CASSPPGQIQYF.

V and J are TRBV4-2 and TRBJ2-3; 8 bases line up with TRBD1. Germline V gives CDR1 LGHNA, CDR2 YNFKEQ. The CDR3 sequence is 21 residues long. J gave up 4 bases and V 0 bases, and 21 bases lay outside the gene matches. CDR3 region: CASSQDPTRQGAIGSADTQYF. The CDR3 DNA sequence: TGTGCCAGCAGCCAAGACCCAACGAGGCAGGGGGCGATAGGGAGCGCAGATACGCAGTATTTT.

This clone was picked up a small number of times. This chain links TRBV5-1 with TRBJ1-6; D remains ambiguous. The CDR3 length is 14 residues. Germline-derived CDR1 and CDR2 are SGHRS and YFSETQ. Trimming left V 6 bases short and J 4 bases short, with 11 bases between. The DNA of the CDR3 is TGCGCCAGCACGGACGGAGGATATAATTCACCCCTCCACTTT. Translation: CASTDGGYNSPLHF.

This chain joins TRBV25-1 and TRBJ1-5, with D unclear. Germline CDR1 and CDR2: MGHDK and SYGVNS. Trimming left V 5 bases short and J 6 bases short, with 8 bases between. The CDR3 is 12 amino acids. The CDR3 here is CASSNGFQPQHF. The CDR3 DNA reads as TGTGCCAGCAGTAACGGGTTTCAGCCCCAGCATTTT.

This clone was found once. This rearrangement joins TRBV10-3 to TRBJ1-1; D might be TRBD1 (5 bases). The CDR3 covers 13 residues. Germline V gene lookup returns CDR1 ENHRY and CDR2 SYGVKD. Trimming took 4 bases from V and 6 from J, leaving 12 bases between them. DNA of the CDR3: TGTGCCATCAGTGCGGGTAGGGGATCTGAAGCTTTCTTT. This codes for CAISAGRGSEAFF.

The chain uses TRBV28 and TRBJ1-5; possibly TRBD1 for D (6 bases). Trimming took off 3 bases at V and 4 bases at J, with 16 bases between the two ends. Germline loops: CDR1 MDHEN, CDR2 SYDVKM. The CDR3 has 16 residues. The CDR3 DNA reads TGTGCCAGCAGTTTTATGTCAGGACAGCGGAATCAGCCCCAGCATTTT. The encoded protein is CASSFMSGQRNQPQHF.

The V call is TRBV7-2, the J call TRBJ2-7; TRBD2 matches at 11 bases. Germline assignment: CDR1 SGHTA and CDR2 FQGNSA. This CDR3 region has 16 residues. J gave up 1 base and V 5 bases, and 7 bases lay outside the gene matches. CDR3 DNA: TGTGCCAGCAGCGCGATAGGGACTAGCGGTTCCTACGAGCAGTACTTC. It translates to CASSAIGTSGSYEQYF. Complete variable domain (other parts from reference TRBV7-2 and TRBJ2-7): GAGVSQSPSNKVTEKGKDVELRCDPISGHTALYWYRQSLGQGLEFLIYFQGNSAPDKSGLPSDRFSAERTGGSVSTLTIQRTQQEDSAVYLCASSAIGTSGSYEQYFGPGTRLTVT.

The chain recombines TRBV28 with TRBJ2-6, with a weak D call TRBD2 (5 bases). The CDR3 covers 15 residues. Deletions cut 6 bases from V and 3 bases from J, with 12 bases between. Germline V gives CDR1 MDHEN, CDR2 SYDVKM. CDR3 residues: CASRPRGGGANVLTF. The CDR3 coding sequence is TGTGCCAGCAGGCCCCGGGGTGGTGGGGCCAACGTCCTGACTTTC.

V is TRBV19 and J is TRBJ1-1; the D gene is possibly TRBD1 (5 bases). Germline V gene data show CDR1 as LNHDA and CDR2 as SQIVND (reference sequence). CDR3 length equals 14 residues. Trimming stripped 9 bases from V and 6 bases from J, with 20 bases between. The CDR3 region has the DNA TGTGCCAGCACGAAGAGGCAGTGGGGCTCTGAAGCTTTCTTT. It encodes CASTKRQWGSEAFF.

This clone was seen a handful of times. The chain links TRBV7-2 to TRBJ1-2; D unclear. Germline V gives CDR1 SGHTA, CDR2 FQGNSA. This CDR3 has 12 residues. V was shortened by 5 bases and J by 5 bases, with 9 bases between the two germline ends. CDR3 amino acids: CASSPDTYGYTF. The CDR3 DNA follows: TGTGCCAGCAGCCCAGACACGTATGGCTACACCTTC.

There are a few counts of this clone. The chain couples TRBV2 to TRBJ2-5; 7 nucleotides match TRBD1. This CDR3 is 13 amino acids long. CDR1 is SNHLY and CDR2 is FYNNEI in the germline V gene. V lost 7 bases to trimming and J lost 1 base; unmatched junction nucleotides: 3. DNA for the CDR3: TGTGCCAGCACTAGGGACAGCCAAGAGACCCAGTACTTC. It specifies CASTRDSQETQYF.

This clone was counted only a few times. CDR3 DNA: TGTGCCAGCAGTTGGACTAGCGGGAGGGGATTGGCTGAGCAGTTCTTC. Translation gives CASSWTSGRGLAEQFF. The chain employs TRBV7-2 and TRBJ2-1, with TRBD2 identical over 15 bases. J gave up 9 bases and V 6 bases, and 9 bases lay outside the gene matches. Germline V CDR1 and CDR2: SGHTA, FQGNSA. The CDR3 spans 16 residues.

This clone came up once. This sequence joins TRBV9 and TRBJ2-1, with 10 bases fitting TRBD2. CDR3 length: 16 residues. Looked up from germline, CDR1 is SGDLS and CDR2 is YYNGEE. Trimming removed 3 bases from V and 2 bases from J; junction bases left unmatched: 5. DNA of the CDR3: TGTGCCAGCAGCGCCCACACTAGCGGGACCTACAATGAGCAGTTCTTC. It encodes CASSAHTSGTYNEQFF.

V and J are TRBV2 and TRBJ1-4, with D hard to call. V gave up 4 bases and J gave up 2 bases, with 14 bases separating them. The CDR3 loop spans 16 amino acids. CDR1 is SNHLY, CDR2 FYNNEI, per germline. Written as DNA, the CDR3 is TGTGCCAGCAGTGCTGTACAGAGCCGCACTAATGAAAAACTGTTTTTT. The encoded protein is CASSAVQSRTNEKLFF.

This clone was detected a few times. The chain uses TRBV7-9 and TRBJ1-1, with 7 bases identical to TRBD1. The CDR3 has 13 amino acids. The J segment lost 2 bases and the V segment lost 10 bases, leaving 7 bases of the junction unmatched. CDR1 is SEHNR and CDR2 is FQNEAQ in the germline V gene (reference sequence). CDR3 DNA sequence: TGTGCCACCCAGGGACAGCCAAACACTGAAGCTTTCTTT. Translation: CATQGQPNTEAFF. Supplemented by reference TRBV7-9 and TRBJ1-1, the full variable domain reads DTGVSQNPRHKITKRGQNVTFRCDPISEHNRLYWYRQTLGQGPEFLTYFQNEAQLEKSRLLSDRFSAERPKGSFSTLEIQRTEQGDSAMYLCATQGQPNTEAFFGQGTRLTVV.

This clone has a handful of counts. The CDR3 is CASMGAINQPQHF. The CDR3 nucleotides are TGTGCCAGCATGGGGGCGATCAATCAGCCCCAGCATTTT. The chain uses TRBV6-5 and TRBJ1-5; the D gene is possibly TRBD1 (6 bases). CDR1 and CDR2 from the germline V gene are MNHEY and SVGAGI. V was pared by 7 bases and J by 3 bases, with 10 bases between. The CDR3 spans 13 residues.